Included here is one TCR beta chain sequence, with context. Its matching antigen is unknown. Germline CDR1 SEHNR, CDR2 FQNEAQ (reference sequence). Trimming removed 11 bases from V and 0 bases from J, with 10 bases in between. The CDR3 spans 12 residues. This sample is drawn from a study of T cells in Graves' hyperthyroidism and ophthalmopathy. General study findings and limits: Blood held most thyroid clonotypes expanded above 0.001 frequency.

TCR beta CDR3 regions were amplified from RNA. The primer set for the first-round RT-PCR of the TCR CDR3 was HTBI. From the multiplex PCR reads, TCRdb called clonotypes with MiXCR, one entry per CDR3 protein. The sample carries about 280,000 distinct CDR3 sequences, about 25% recorded once. A patient was excluded if there was uncontrolled infection, other autoimmune disease, pregnancy or lactation. Orbital computed tomography and thyroid ultrasound, together with serum TRAb and thyroxine and clinical symptoms, were used for diagnoses. The gene calls are TRBV7-9 and TRBJ2-5; D remains ambiguous. This TCR derives from a man aged 40-49 years with Graves' hyperthyroidism that later progressed to Graves' ophthalmopathy. Sequencing was carried out using blood. The CDR3 protein is CAGGRDQETQYF. The CDR3 DNA reads TGTGCCGGCGGCCGGGACCAAGAGACCCAGTACTTC.